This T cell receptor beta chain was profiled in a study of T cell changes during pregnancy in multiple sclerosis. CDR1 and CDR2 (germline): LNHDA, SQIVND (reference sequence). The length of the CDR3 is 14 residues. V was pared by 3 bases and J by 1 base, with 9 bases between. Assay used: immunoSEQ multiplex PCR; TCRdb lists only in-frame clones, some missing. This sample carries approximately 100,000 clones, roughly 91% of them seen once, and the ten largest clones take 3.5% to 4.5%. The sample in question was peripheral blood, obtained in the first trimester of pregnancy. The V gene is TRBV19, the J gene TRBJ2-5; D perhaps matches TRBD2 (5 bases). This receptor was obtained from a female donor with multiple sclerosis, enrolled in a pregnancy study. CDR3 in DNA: TGTGCCAGTAGTATTCTGGACTCCCAAGAGACCCAGTACTTC. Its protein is CASSILDSQETQYF.